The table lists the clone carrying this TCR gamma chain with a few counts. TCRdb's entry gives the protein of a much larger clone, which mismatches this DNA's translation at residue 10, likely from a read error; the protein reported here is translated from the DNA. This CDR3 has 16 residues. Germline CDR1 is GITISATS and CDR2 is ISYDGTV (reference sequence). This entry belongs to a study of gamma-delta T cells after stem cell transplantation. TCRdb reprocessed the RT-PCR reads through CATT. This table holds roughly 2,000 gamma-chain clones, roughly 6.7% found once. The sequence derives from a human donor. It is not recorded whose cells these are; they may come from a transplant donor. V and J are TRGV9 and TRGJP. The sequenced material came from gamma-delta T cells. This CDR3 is CALWEPQELSKKIKVF. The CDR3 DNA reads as TGTGCCTTGTGGGAGCCGCAAGAGTTGAGCAAAAAAATCAAGGTATTT.